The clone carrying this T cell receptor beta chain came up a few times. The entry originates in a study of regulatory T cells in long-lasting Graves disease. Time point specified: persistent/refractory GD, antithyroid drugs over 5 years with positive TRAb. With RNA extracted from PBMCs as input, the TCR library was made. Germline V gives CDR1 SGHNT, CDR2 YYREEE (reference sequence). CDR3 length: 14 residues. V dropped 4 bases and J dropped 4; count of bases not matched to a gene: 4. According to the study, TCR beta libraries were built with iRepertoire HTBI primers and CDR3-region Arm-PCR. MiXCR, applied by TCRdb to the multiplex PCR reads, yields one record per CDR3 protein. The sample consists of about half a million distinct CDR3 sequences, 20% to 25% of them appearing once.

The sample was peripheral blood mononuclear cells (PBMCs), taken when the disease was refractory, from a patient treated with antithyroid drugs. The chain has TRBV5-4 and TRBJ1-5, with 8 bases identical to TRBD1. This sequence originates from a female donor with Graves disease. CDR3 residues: CASSQGAGNQPQHF. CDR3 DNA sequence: TGTGCCAGCAGCCAGGGGGCGGGGAATCAGCCCCAGCATTTT.